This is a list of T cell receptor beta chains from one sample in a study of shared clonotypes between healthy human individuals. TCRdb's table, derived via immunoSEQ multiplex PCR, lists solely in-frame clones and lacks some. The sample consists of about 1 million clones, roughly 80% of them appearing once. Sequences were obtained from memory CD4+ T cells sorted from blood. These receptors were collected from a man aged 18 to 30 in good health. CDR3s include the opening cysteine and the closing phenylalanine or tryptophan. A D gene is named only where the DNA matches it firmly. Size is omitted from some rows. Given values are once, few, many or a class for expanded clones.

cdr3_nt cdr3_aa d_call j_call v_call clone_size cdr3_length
TGCAGTGCTAGTCCAGGCCGCGAGCAGTACTTC CSASPGREQYF NA TRBJ2-7 TRBV20-1 NA 11
TGTGCCAGCAGCCTGAGCGGGGGCCTTAGGAACACAGATACGCAGTATTTT CASSLSGGLRNTDTQYF TRBD2 TRBJ2-3 TRBV7-8 NA 17
TGTGCCAGCAGAACCCTCCTCGCCGGGGAGCTGTTTTTT CASRTLLAGELFF NA TRBJ2-2 TRBV27 NA 13
TGTGCCAGAAGCTTGACGGGGAGCTCCTACGAGCAGTACTTC CARSLTGSSYEQYF NA TRBJ2-7 TRBV5-3 once 14
TGTGCCAGCAGCCCAGGGCTGAACACTGAAGCTTTCTTT CASSPGLNTEAFF NA TRBJ1-1 TRBV5-6 NA 13
TGCGCCAGCAGCTTGGCTGGACAGGACAACTATAATTCACCCCTCCACTTT CASSLAGQDNYNSPLHF TRBD1 TRBJ1-6 TRBV5-1 NA 17
TGTGCCAGCCGTCCTAGAAGCCGAAATAATGAAAAACTGTTTTTT CASRPRSRNNEKLFF NA TRBJ1-4 TRBV27 NA 15
TGTGCCAGCAGCTCGGACGGTCTCTATGGCTACACCTTC CASSSDGLYGYTF NA TRBJ1-2 TRBV5-4 NA 13
TGTGCCAGCAGTGAACAGACTAAACTAGAGACCCAGTACTTC CASSEQTKLETQYF NA TRBJ2-5 TRBV25-1 few 14
TGTGCCAGCAGCTTAGCGAGGACCCCTAACGGCAATCAGCCCCAGCATTTT CASSLARTPNGNQPQHF NA TRBJ1-5 TRBV7-2 few 17
TGTGCCAGCAGCGTAGTATCAGGAGCGGGCACAGATACGCAGTATTTT CASSVVSGAGTDTQYF NA TRBJ2-3 TRBV9 NA 16
TGTGCCAGCAGCTTGGGAGCCCCGGGACTAGCGGGGGGCACAGATACGCAGTATTTT CASSLGAPGLAGGTDTQYF TRBD2 TRBJ2-3 TRBV5-4 once 19
TGTGCCAGCAGCCCCCCAAGATTGAACACTGAAGCTTTCTTT CASSPPRLNTEAFF NA TRBJ1-1 TRBV7-9 once 14
TGCGCCAGCAGCTCAACCAGGGGGCGCGGCACAGATACGCAGTATTTT CASSSTRGRGTDTQYF TRBD1 TRBJ2-3 TRBV5-1 NA 16
TGTGCCAGCAGCCTGGGGGTTTTAGCGGGAGTTACGAATGAGCAGTTCTTC CASSLGVLAGVTNEQFF TRBD2 TRBJ2-1 TRBV2 NA 17
TGCGCCAGCAGCGCTGCGGGCAGGGGGAACAATGAGCAGTTCTTC CASSAAGRGNNEQFF TRBD1 TRBJ2-1 TRBV5-1 few 15
TGCGCCAGCAGCTTGATCACGGGATACACCGGGGAGCTGTTTTTT CASSLITGYTGELFF NA TRBJ2-2 TRBV5-1 once 15
TGTGCCAGCGGCAGGAATAGCGGGAATCTTGGCAATGAGCAGTTCTTC CASGRNSGNLGNEQFF TRBD2 TRBJ2-1 TRBV2 NA 16
TGCGCCAGCAGCCAAGGGGCTAGCGGGAGCCATTTCTACGAGCAGTACTTC CASSQGASGSHFYEQYF TRBD2 TRBJ2-7 TRBV4-1 NA 17
TGTGCCAGCAGTCGGGATAGCGGGAGGGCCCAACAGACCCAGTACTTC CASSRDSGRAQQTQYF TRBD2 TRBJ2-5 TRBV2 NA 16
TGTGCCAGCCCGTGGAAGGGGGTTTCCTATAATTCACCCCTCCACTTT CASPWKGVSYNSPLHF NA TRBJ1-6 TRBV21-1 NA 16
TGCGCCAGCAGCCAAGATCGGCCGGCAGGGACCCTACTAGGCTATGGCTACACCTTC CASSQDRPAGTLLGYGYTF NA TRBJ1-2 TRBV4-3 NA 19
TGTGCCAGCAGTTACTCGGGGTCGCTAGACAGGTACGAGCAGTACTTC CASSYSGSLDRYEQYF NA TRBJ2-7 TRBV6-5 NA 16
TGCGCCAGCAGCGTATCTGAGAATTCACCCCTCCACTTT CASSVSENSPLHF NA TRBJ1-6 TRBV5-1 once 13
TGCGCCAGCAGCCCCACCCCTGGGCGGGGGGGGCCAGAGACCCAGTACTTC CASSPTPGRGGPETQYF TRBD2 TRBJ2-5 TRBV4-1 once 17
TGTGCCAGCAGCGTACAGGGGAATCAGCCCCAGCATTTT CASSVQGNQPQHF TRBD1 TRBJ1-5 TRBV11-2 NA 13
TGTGCCAGCAGAGTAGCGGGCGAGCAGTACTTC CASRVAGEQYF TRBD2 TRBJ2-7 TRBV6-1 NA 11
TGTGCCAGCAGCAGGCCCGGGACGGGAGCCTACGAGCAGTACTTC CASSRPGTGAYEQYF NA TRBJ2-7 TRBV5-5 NA 15
TGTGCCAGCAGCTATGACCGAAAAGATACGCAGTATTTT CASSYDRKDTQYF NA TRBJ2-3 TRBV11-2 NA 13
TGTGCCAGCAGTATTTCCGGGGTCCGTGACACTGAAGCTTTCTTT CASSISGVRDTEAFF NA TRBJ1-1 TRBV2 NA 15
TGTGCCAGTAGTATCGGCGCCTACGAGCAGTACTTC CASSIGAYEQYF NA TRBJ2-7 TRBV19 NA 12
TGTGCCAGCAGACGAGGGGGGAGTGACAATGAGCAGTTCTTC CASRRGGSDNEQFF NA TRBJ2-1 TRBV6-6 NA 14
TGCGCCAGCAGCCAAGATCCCCACAGGGTCACTGAAGCTTTCTTT CASSQDPHRVTEAFF NA TRBJ1-1 TRBV4-1 NA 15
TGTGCCAGCAGTGGAGGGACAACAGGGGATTATGGCTACACCTTC CASSGGTTGDYGYTF TRBD1 TRBJ1-2 TRBV6-5 NA 15
TGTGCCAGCAGTTATCAGCCTGGGGGGAATTCACCCCTCCACTTT CASSYQPGGNSPLHF NA TRBJ1-6 TRBV6-5 NA 15
TGTGCCAGCAGCGGAGGGGGAACTGAAGCTTTCTTT CASSGGGTEAFF NA TRBJ1-1 TRBV5-4 NA 12
TGTGCCAGCAGCTCCGGGACAGGCTCCTACAATGAGCAGTTCTTC CASSSGTGSYNEQFF TRBD1 TRBJ2-1 TRBV5-6 NA 15
TGTGCCAGTAATACGGGGAATCGTGGAAACACCATATATTTT CASNTGNRGNTIYF NA TRBJ1-3 TRBV19 NA 14
TGTGCCAGCAGTGAACTACTAGCGGGGGGAAAAGAGACCCAGTACTTC CASSELLAGGKETQYF TRBD2 TRBJ2-5 TRBV2 NA 16
TGTGCCAGCAGTGAGGCCGCGACAACTAACTATGGCTACACCTTC CASSEAATTNYGYTF NA TRBJ1-2 TRBV6-1 once 15
TGCGCCAGCAGTCAACAGGGGGCCCCCTACAATGAGCAGTTCTTC CASSQQGAPYNEQFF TRBD1 TRBJ2-1 TRBV5-1 NA 15
TGTGCCAGCAGCTTGGTCGGGGACTCTGGAAACACCATATATTTT CASSLVGDSGNTIYF NA TRBJ1-3 TRBV7-2 NA 15
TGTGCCAGCAGCGGGTCTGACAGGCATTCCTACGAGCAGTACTTC CASSGSDRHSYEQYF NA TRBJ2-7 TRBV7-9 NA 15
TGTGCCAGCAGTGAAGGGACTAGCGGGGGGGAAGAGACCCAGTACTTC CASSEGTSGGEETQYF TRBD2 TRBJ2-5 TRBV2 NA 16
TGTGCCAGCATGAGAGGTTCCGAGCAGTACTTC CASMRGSEQYF NA TRBJ2-7 TRBV6-5 NA 11
TGTGCCAGCAGCATCGGGGCGGGAACCTACGAGCAGTACTTC CASSIGAGTYEQYF NA TRBJ2-7 TRBV13 NA 14
TGCGCCAGCAGCTTGGACAGGGAACCCTACGAGCAGTACTTC CASSLDREPYEQYF NA TRBJ2-7 TRBV5-1 NA 14
TGTGCCAGTAGTATAGTACAGGGTAACTACGAGCAGTACTTC CASSIVQGNYEQYF NA TRBJ2-7 TRBV19 few 14
TGCGCCAGCAGCTTGGCCCCTGGGGGAGGGCCTGGTGAGCAGTTCTTC CASSLAPGGGPGEQFF TRBD2 TRBJ2-1 TRBV5-1 NA 16
TGTGCCTGGAGTGTGGGTCACACCGGGGAGCTGTTTTTT CAWSVGHTGELFF NA TRBJ2-2 TRBV30 NA 13
TGCGCCAGCAGCCAGGACAGGGGATTTCTTGGCTACACCTTC CASSQDRGFLGYTF TRBD1 TRBJ1-2 TRBV4-1 few 14
TGTGCCAGCAGCTCCGGACACATAGGGAACGAGCAGTACTTC CASSSGHIGNEQYF NA TRBJ2-7 TRBV7-2 few 14
TGTGCCAGCAGCTTTCGACTTCTCTCCTCCTACGAGCAGTACTTC CASSFRLLSSYEQYF NA TRBJ2-7 TRBV13 once 15
TGTGCCAGCAGCGCGCGGGAGAGGACCTACAATGAGCAGTTCTTC CASSARERTYNEQFF TRBD2 TRBJ2-1 TRBV9 NA 15
TGTGCCAGCAGCCTGGGACGGATGAATTCACCCCTCCACTTT CASSLGRMNSPLHF NA TRBJ1-6 TRBV7-2 NA 14